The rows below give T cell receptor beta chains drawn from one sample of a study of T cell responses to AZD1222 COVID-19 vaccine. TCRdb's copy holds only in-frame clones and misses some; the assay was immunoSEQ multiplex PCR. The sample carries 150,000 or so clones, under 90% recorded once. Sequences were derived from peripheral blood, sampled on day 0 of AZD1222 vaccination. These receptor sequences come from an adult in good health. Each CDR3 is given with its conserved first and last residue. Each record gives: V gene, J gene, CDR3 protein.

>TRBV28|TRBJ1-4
CASSSGTGGTEKLFF
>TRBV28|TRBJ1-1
CASSLMREAFF
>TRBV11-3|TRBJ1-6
CASSFSGNNSPLHF
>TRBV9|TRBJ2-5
CASSAVGTPLETQYF
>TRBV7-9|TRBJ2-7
CASSRDSGYEQYF
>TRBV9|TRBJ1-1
CASSWDPMDTEAFF
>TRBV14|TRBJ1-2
CASSRGTPGRSGYTF
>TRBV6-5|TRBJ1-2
CASSPAGDYGYTF
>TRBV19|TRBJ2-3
CASRTSGEGIDTQYF
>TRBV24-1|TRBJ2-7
CATSEGAAYEQYF
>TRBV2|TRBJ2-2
CASSPRIASTGELFF
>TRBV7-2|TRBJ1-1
CASSLDQGAGAFF
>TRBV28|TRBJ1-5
CASRLGGMGNQPQHF
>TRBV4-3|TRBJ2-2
CASSLGTGMAGELFF
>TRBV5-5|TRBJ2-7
CASSLRDVSYEQYF
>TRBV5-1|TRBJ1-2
CASSLGPDRDSYGYTF
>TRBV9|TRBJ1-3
CASSVEPGRGWSTIYF
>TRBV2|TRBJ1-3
CASIGGLPGNTIYF
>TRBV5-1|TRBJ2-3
CASSLASANTDTQYF